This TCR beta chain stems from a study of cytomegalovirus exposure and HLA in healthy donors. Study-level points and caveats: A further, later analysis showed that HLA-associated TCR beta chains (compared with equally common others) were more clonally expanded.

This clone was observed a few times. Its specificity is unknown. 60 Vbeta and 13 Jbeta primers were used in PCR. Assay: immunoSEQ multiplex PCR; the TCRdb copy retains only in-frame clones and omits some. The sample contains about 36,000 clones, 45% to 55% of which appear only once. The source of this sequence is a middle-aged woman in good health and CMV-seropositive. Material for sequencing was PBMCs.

Here the CDR3 reads CASSPSSYEQYF. As DNA, the CDR3 is TGTGCCAGCAGCCCCAGCTCCTACGAGCAGTACTTC. V is TRBV7-2 and J is TRBJ2-7; no firm D call. The germline V gene encodes CDR1 SGHTA and CDR2 FQGNSA. Trimming removed 5 bases from V and 0 bases from J, with 5 bases in between. This CDR3 is 12 amino acids long.